This T cell receptor (beta chain) was captured by sequencing in a study of human T cells and chemical hapten exposure. Study context: From small differences in pooled library volume came most of the variation in per-sample TCR yields. Broader study findings: No alteration of TCRs above 1 in 1000 frequency was seen with DPC sensitization.

About this clonotype itself: As yet, its antigen is unknown.

The library gave individual cDNA molecules unique molecular identifiers. TCRdb analysed the RACE reads with MiXCR anew, one entry per CDR3 protein. The data contain about 100,000 distinct CDR3 sequences, about an eighth of them singletons. CDR1 is SNHLY, CDR2 FYNNEI, per germline. This CDR3 is 14 amino acids long. Trimming took 7 bases from V and 4 from J, leaving 16 bases between them. Sample time point: patch test 2, 6 weeks after DPC sensitization. Treatment described: therapeutic diphenylcyclopropenone sensitization with weekly scalp DPC. The input for sequencing was whole blood, taken in connection with sensitization to the hapten diphenylcyclopropenone (DPC). This receptor was obtained from a woman aged 40 to 50 with alopecia areata. Some clones in this sample may be carry-over from other donors' samples. The chain couples TRBV2 to TRBJ1-2; D remains ambiguous. The CDR3: CASNLDGNLYGYTF. CDR3 DNA: TGTGCCAGCAACTTGGACGGAAACCTCTATGGCTACACCTTC.